What follows are 13 T cell receptor beta chains derived from one specimen sequenced in a study of T-cell reconstitution after alpha-beta-depleted transplantation in children. It was with unique molecular identifiers that the TCRbeta library was prepared. TCRdb passed the PCR reads through MiXCR, listing each CDR3 protein once. The table includes fewer than 250,000 distinct CDR3 sequences, around 7.5% detected once. This material consisted of PBMCs, mostly from graft donor cells, taken 180 days after TCRalphabeta/CD19-depleted stem cell transplant. The source of these receptors is a male patient aged 10 to 17 who had a stem cell transplant for acute lymphoblastic leukemia, so the T cells may come from the graft donor.

This clonotype has a count of ten or more. The chain joins TRBV12-3 or TRBV12-4 to TRBJ2-3; maybe TRBD1 (5 bases). V gave up 3 bases and J gave up 2 bases, with 6 bases separating them. This CDR3 is 13 amino acids long. CDR3 in amino acids: CASSFGATDTQYF. In DNA form, the CDR3 reads TGTGCCAGCAGTTTTGGGGCCACAGATACGCAGTATTTT.

This clonotype occurred many times. J is TRBJ2-3 and V is TRBV28; a possible D gene is TRBD1 (6 bases). The germline V and J ends were trimmed by 2 bases and 4 bases, with 13 bases remaining between them. Germline assignment: CDR1 MDHEN and CDR2 SYDVKM. The CDR3 extends over 15 amino acids. The CDR3 DNA reads TGTGCCAGCAGTTTAGGGACACAGGGTCCAGATACGCAGTATTTT. Its translation is CASSLGTQGPDTQYF.

The table lists this clonotype with many counts. The chain uses TRBV5-1 and TRBJ2-7; maybe TRBD2 (5 bases). CDR1 SGHRS and CDR2 YFSETQ come from the germline V gene. V was cut by 7 bases and J by 7 bases, with 18 bases left in between. This CDR3 is 13 amino acids long. The CDR3 sequence is CASRLDLPGEQYF. CDR3 coding DNA: TGCGCCAGCCGCCTGGACTTGCCCGGGGAGCAGTACTTC.

This clonotype was recorded many times. The chain links TRBV28 to TRBJ2-3, with 7 bases that match TRBD1. The CDR3 loop spans 15 amino acids. CDR1 MDHEN and CDR2 SYDVKM come from the germline V gene. The J segment lost 3 bases and the V segment lost 8 bases, leaving 11 bases of the junction unmatched. CDR3 amino acids: CASQVGVRGTDTQYF. DNA of the CDR3: TGTGCCAGCCAAGTTGGGGTCAGGGGGACAGATACGCAGTATTTT.

This clonotype was seen repeatedly, ten times or more. This chain links TRBV29-1 with TRBJ2-7; 7 nucleotides agree with TRBD2. The germline gives CDR1 SQVTM, CDR2 ANQGSEA. The junction had 6 bases not matched to a gene; V was cut back by 7 bases and J by 0 bases. The CDR3 runs to 13 residues. The DNA for the CDR3 is TGCAGCGGGAGGACTAGTTCCTCCTACGAGCAGTACTTC. It yields the protein CSGRTSSSYEQYF.

This clonotype was counted at least ten times. As DNA, the CDR3 is TGCAGTGGAGGCGGGGCCTACGAGCAGTACTTC. Translation gives CSGGGAYEQYF. The chain employs TRBV20-1 and TRBJ2-7; D possibly corresponds to TRBD2 (6 bases). The length of the CDR3 is 11 residues. Germline values: CDR1 DFQATT, CDR2 SNEGSKA (reference sequence). Trimming cost V 7 bases and J 2 bases, with 9 bases left between them.

This clonotype showed up many times. This sequence joins TRBV9 and TRBJ2-1; no clear D gene. The germline CDR1 and CDR2 sequences are SGDLS and YYNGEE. V gave up 4 bases and J gave up 0 bases, with 11 bases separating them. CDR3 length equals 15 residues. The CDR3 sequence is CASSPLKSSYNEQFF. The CDR3 DNA sequence: TGTGCCAGCAGCCCCCTGAAGAGCTCCTACAATGAGCAGTTCTTC.

This clonotype was recorded many times. The chain carries TRBV11-2 and TRBJ2-7; tentatively, D is TRBD1 (6 bases). There are 15 residues in the CDR3. Deletions cut 2 bases from V and 3 bases from J, with 14 bases between. CDR1 and CDR2 (germline): SGHAT, FQNNGV. CDR3 loop: CASSLNWDTVYEQYF. For the CDR3, the DNA is TGTGCCAGCAGCTTAAATTGGGACACCGTCTACGAGCAGTACTTC.

This clonotype was seen many times. The J gene is TRBJ1-3, the V gene TRBV28; unclear D gene. The CDR3 contains 16 residues. Between the trimmed V and J ends, which lost 6 bases and 0 bases, there was a span of 15 bases. Germline V gene lookup returns CDR1 MDHEN and CDR2 SYDVKM. This CDR3 is CASSSRRVPSGNTIYF. The CDR3 DNA is TGTGCCAGCAGCTCCCGGAGGGTCCCCTCTGGAAACACCATATATTTT.

With regard to this clonotype: This may be a read error, as it is one base from a much larger clone. This sequence joins TRBV5-1 and TRBJ1-5; D perhaps matches TRBD1 (5 bases). Germline CDR1 and CDR2: SGHRS and YFSETQ. This CDR3 contains 14 residues. With 6 bases removed from V and 4 bases from J, the gap between germline ends came to 14 bases. The CDR3 protein is CASKWGNRNQPQHF. The DNA for the CDR3 is TGCGCCAGCAAATGGGGGAATAGAAATCAGCCCCAGCATTTT.

There are many counts of this clonotype. V and J are TRBV18 and TRBJ2-2; unclear D gene. The CDR3 runs 16 residues. V lost 1 base, J lost 2 bases, and 11 bases lay in between. Germline V gene lookup returns CDR1 KGHSH and CDR2 LQKENI. This chain's CDR3 is CASSPLPRLNTGELFF. The DNA for the CDR3 is TGTGCCAGCTCACCACTCCCGCGGCTCAACACCGGGGAGCTGTTTTTT. Supplemented by reference TRBV18 and TRBJ2-2, the full variable domain reads NAGVMQNPRHLVRRRGQEARLRCSPMKGHSHVYWYRQLPEEGLKFMVYLQKENIIDESGMPKERFSAEFPKEGPSILRIQQVVRGDSAAYFCASSPLPRLNTGELFFGEGSRLTVL.

The V call is TRBV2, the J call TRBJ1-3, with unresolved D. The CDR3 totals 12 residues. V was pared by 8 bases and J by 1 base, with 6 bases between. Germline CDR1 SNHLY, CDR2 FYNNEI. The DNA of the CDR3 is TGTGCCAGCGTCCAATCTGGAAACACCATATATTTT. Translated, it gives CASVQSGNTIYF.

This clonotype has a handful of counts. V is TRBV18 and J is TRBJ1-2; TRBD1 aligns across 9 bases. Germline loops: CDR1 KGHSH, CDR2 LQKENI. Unmatched junction bases numbered 6, after V lost 1 base and J lost 0 bases. The CDR3 covers 17 residues. CDR3 DNA: TGTGCCAGCTCACCACTAGCACAGGGGGCCTCTAACTATGGCTACACCTTC. Its protein is CASSPLAQGASNYGYTF.